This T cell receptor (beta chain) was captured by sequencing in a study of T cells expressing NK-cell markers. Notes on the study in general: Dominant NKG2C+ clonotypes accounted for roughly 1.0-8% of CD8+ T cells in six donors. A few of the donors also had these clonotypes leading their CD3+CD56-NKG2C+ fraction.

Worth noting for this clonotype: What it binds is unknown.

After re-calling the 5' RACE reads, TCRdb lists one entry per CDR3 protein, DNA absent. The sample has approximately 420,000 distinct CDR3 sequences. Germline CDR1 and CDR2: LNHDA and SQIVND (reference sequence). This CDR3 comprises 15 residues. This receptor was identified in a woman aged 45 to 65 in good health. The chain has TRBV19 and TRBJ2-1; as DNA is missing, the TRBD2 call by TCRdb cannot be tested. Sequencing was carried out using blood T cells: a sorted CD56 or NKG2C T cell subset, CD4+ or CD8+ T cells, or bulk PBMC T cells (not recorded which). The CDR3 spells CASSIPGLGSNEQFF.